This section outlines one TCR beta chain sequence together with its context. These data belong to a study of blood T cell repertoires in COVID-19. Profiled with immunoSEQ multiplex PCR; TCRdb holds only in-frame clones, not every one. The data hold nearly 40,000 clones, with about 80% observed a single time. The sequencing sample was made of peripheral blood. The source of this sequence is a man at least 80 years old with active or convalescent COVID-19.

CDR3: CASSLGASRITDTQYF. In DNA form, the CDR3 reads TGTGCCAGCAGCTTAGGGGCTAGCAGAATCACAGATACGCAGTATTTT. J is TRBJ2-3 and V is TRBV7-6; possible D gene TRBD2, 5 bases. Germline V gene data show CDR1 as SGHVS and CDR2 as FNYEAQ. V lost 1 base and J lost 2, with 13 bases in between. There are 16 residues in the CDR3.